This T cell receptor beta chain was identified during a study of identical twins. Broader study findings: Out-of-frame sharing of TCR alpha in monozygotic twins was underestimated by models.

MiXCR, applied by TCRdb to the 5' RACE reads, yields one record per CDR3 protein. The repertoire holds around 370,000 distinct CDR3 sequences, approximately 10% seen once, with roughly 9% in the top ten. With 1 base removed from V and 0 bases from J, the gap between germline ends came to 8 bases. The CDR3 runs to 14 residues. Germline V gene data show CDR1 as GTSNPN and CDR2 as SVGIG (reference sequence). In regard to this clonotype: What it recognizes is unknown.

V is TRBV30 and J is TRBJ2-3, with D unresolved. Sequenced sample: naive T cells sorted from blood. This receptor was taken from a woman in her fifties or sixties in good health. In DNA form, the CDR3 reads TGTGCCTGGAGTGACGGGCTAAGCACAGATACGCAGTATTTT. It translates to CAWSDGLSTDTQYF.